The 23 T cell receptor beta chains below all came from one sample that was sequenced in a study of human T cells and chemical hapten exposure. Time point denoted: pre-sensitization, week 0. As for treatment: therapeutic diphenylcyclopropenone sensitization with weekly scalp DPC. TCRdb called the RACE reads again in MiXCR, with one record for every CDR3 protein. Of around 330,000 distinct CDR3 sequences listed, about 5.4% are singletons. The sample consisted of whole blood, taken in connection with sensitization to the hapten diphenylcyclopropenone (DPC). The origin of the receptors is a woman aged 18-30 years with alopecia areata. Some clones in this sample may be carry-over from other donors' samples.

This clonotype appeared many times. The chain combines TRBV29-1 with TRBJ2-3; 11 bases align to TRBD2. Germline CDR1 and CDR2: SQVTM and ANQGSEA. This CDR3 region has 14 residues. V gave up 4 bases and J gave up 6 bases; unmatched junction bases: 6. CDR3 residues: CSVAGLAGPDTQYF. CDR3 nucleotides: TGCAGCGTTGCAGGACTAGCGGGCCCGGATACGCAGTATTTT.

The V and J genes are TRBV4-1 and TRBJ1-5, with a possible D match to TRBD1 (5 bases). Germline loops: CDR1 MGHRA, CDR2 YSYEKL. This CDR3 is 18 amino acids long. The V end lost 1 base, the J end lost 0 bases, and 16 bases lay between the germline ends. CDR3 amino acids: CASSQAAVGGYSNQPQHF. The CDR3 nucleotides read TGCGCCAGCAGCCAAGCCGCTGTGGGGGGGTATAGCAATCAGCCCCAGCATTTT.

This clonotype was found many times. V gene TRBV29-1 combines with J gene TRBJ1-5; possible D gene TRBD1, 5 bases. This CDR3 has 13 residues. CDR1 is SQVTM, CDR2 ANQGSEA, per germline. V was clipped by 7 bases and J by 0 bases, with 10 bases between them. The CDR3 reads CSAGTDSNQPQHF. CDR3 in DNA: TGCAGCGCTGGGACGGATAGCAATCAGCCCCAGCATTTT.

This clonotype showed up just a few times. The rearrangement uses TRBV12-3 or TRBV12-4 and TRBJ1-4, with a weak D call TRBD1 (5 bases). V was trimmed by 5 bases and J by 12 bases, leaving 13 bases between them. The CDR3 is 12 residues long. CDR3: CASSGAFEELFF. CDR3 sequence (DNA): TGTGCCAGCAGTGGGGCATTTGAGGAACTGTTTTTT.

This clonotype was recorded at least ten times. The chain has TRBV7-2 and TRBJ1-3; possible D gene TRBD1, 6 bases. With 1 base removed from V and 1 base from J, the gap between germline ends came to 8 bases. In germline, CDR1 is SGHTA, CDR2 FQGNSA. This CDR3 is built from 15 residues. The CDR3 region is CASSLVGGSGNTIYF. For the CDR3, the DNA is TGTGCCAGCAGCTTAGTAGGGGGATCTGGAAACACCATATATTTT.

The sample holds many counts of this clonotype. This sequence joins TRBV12-3 or TRBV12-4 and TRBJ2-3, with D perhaps matching TRBD1 or TRBD2 (5 bases each). This CDR3 is built from 12 residues. Trimming removed 7 bases from V and 6 bases from J, with 11 bases in between. CDR3 sequence (DNA): TGTGCCAGCATCCAGGGAGAGGATACGCAGTATTTT. It translates to CASIQGEDTQYF.

Only a few counts were recorded for this clonotype. V is TRBV25-1 and J is TRBJ2-5; TRBD1 matches at 9 bases. There are 20 residues in the CDR3. V was pared by 0 bases and J by 7 bases, with 21 bases of the junction left unmatched. CDR1 is MGHDK, CDR2 SYGVNS, per germline. CDR3 sequence reads: CASSEYPLDRGRNTRWTQYF. CDR3 DNA sequence: TGTGCCAGCAGTGAATATCCTCTGGACAGGGGACGCAATACAAGATGGACCCAGTACTTC. Full variable domain (remainder filled in from reference TRBV25-1 and TRBJ2-5): EADIYQTPRYLVIGTGKKITLECSQTMGHDKMYWYQQDPGMELHLIHYSYGVNSTEKGDLSSESTVSRIRTEHFPLTLESARPSHTSQYLCASSEYPLDRGRNTRWTQYFGPGTRLLVL.

There are many counts of this clonotype. This rearrangement joins TRBV28 to TRBJ2-5; maybe TRBD2 (6 bases). The CDR3 covers 14 residues. Trimming cost V 5 bases and J 3 bases, with 13 bases left between them. Germline CDR1 reads MDHEN; CDR2 reads SYDVKM. CDR3 sequence: CASSDRLAEETQYF. Here the CDR3 DNA reads TGTGCCAGCAGTGACCGTTTAGCGGAAGAGACCCAGTACTTC.

This clonotype was counted between two and nine times. The J gene is TRBJ2-7, the V gene TRBV6-5; D is perhaps TRBD1 or TRBD2 (7 bases each). The CDR3 loop spans 14 amino acids. Germline assignment: CDR1 MNHEY and CDR2 SVGAGI. Between the trimmed V and J ends, which lost 7 bases and 3 bases, there was a span of 16 bases. The CDR3 DNA reads as TGTGCCAGCACCCTCGACAGGGAGGGCTACGAGCAGTACTTC. Translated: CASTLDREGYEQYF.

V and J are TRBV11-1 and TRBJ2-3; TRBD2 matches at 9 bases. Unmatched junction bases numbered 7, after V lost 5 bases and J lost 4 bases. The CDR3 is 15 amino acids. Germline V gene lookup returns CDR1 SGHAT and CDR2 FQDESV (reference sequence). The CDR3 here is CASSPNSGGPDTQYF. As DNA, the CDR3 is TGTGCCAGCAGCCCTAACAGCGGGGGGCCAGATACGCAGTATTTT.

Ten or more counts support this clonotype. The V and J genes are TRBV14 and TRBJ2-3; D gene unclear. There are 12 residues in the CDR3. Germline V lookup: CDR1 SGHDN, CDR2 FVKESK. Trimming cost V 4 bases and J 6 bases, with 8 bases left between them. The DNA for the CDR3 is TGTGCCAGCAGCCCCGGGTCCGATACGCAGTATTTT. Residues: CASSPGSDTQYF.

This clonotype was observed many times. This chain connects TRBV20-1 to TRBJ2-7, with D possibly TRBD1 on 6 matching bases. Germline-derived CDR1 and CDR2 are DFQATT and SNEGSKA (reference sequence). With 0 bases removed from V and 2 bases from J, the gap between germline ends came to 14 bases. The CDR3 consists of 15 residues. The CDR3 coding sequence is TGCAGTGCTAGAGACACAGAGGGGGACCCCTACGAGCAGTACTTC. Translated, it gives CSARDTEGDPYEQYF.

This clonotype was picked up many times. The chain is built from TRBV9 and TRBJ2-5; 12 bases fit TRBD2. CDR3 length equals 16 residues. The trim removed 5 bases at V and 2 bases at J, leaving 7 bases unmatched. The germline CDR1 and CDR2 sequences are SGDLS and YYNGEE. The CDR3 DNA reads as TGTGCCAGCAGTCCCCCCGGACTAGCGGGGCAAGAGACCCAGTACTTC. Its translation: CASSPPGLAGQETQYF.

The table lists this clonotype with many counts. This rearrangement joins TRBV6-5 to TRBJ1-1; TRBD1 is a possible D gene (6 bases). Germline V gives CDR1 MNHEY, CDR2 SVGAGI. The CDR3 has 16 amino acids. The ends were cut back, 0 bases at V and 6 bases at J, with 17 bases in the middle. Here the CDR3 reads CASSYSFAGAGSEAFF. CDR3 coding DNA: TGTGCCAGCAGTTACTCTTTCGCAGGGGCAGGTTCTGAAGCTTTCTTT.

This clonotype was counted many times. The rearrangement joins TRBV6-2 or TRBV6-3 to TRBJ2-1; no reliable D call. This CDR3 has 15 residues. Germline assignment: CDR1 MNHEY and CDR2 SVGEGT. V gave up 4 bases and J gave up 4 bases, with 14 bases separating them. The CDR3 reads CASSFATTGYNEQFF. DNA for the CDR3: TGTGCCAGCAGTTTCGCTACGACTGGTTACAATGAGCAGTTCTTC.

This clonotype was recorded at least ten times. The rearrangement joins TRBV5-6 to TRBJ2-2; TRBD1 aligns across 7 bases. There are 15 residues in the CDR3. Germline lookup yields CDR1 SGHDT and CDR2 YYEEEE. Trimming cost V 3 bases and J 2 bases; bases outside gene matches: 4. CDR3 sequence (DNA): TGTGCCAGCAGCTATTGGGACAGAAACACCGGGGAGCTGTTTTTT. Its translation: CASSYWDRNTGELFF.

The chain combines TRBV7-3 with TRBJ2-3; D may correspond to TRBD1 or TRBD2 (5 bases each). With 0 bases removed from V and 4 bases from J, the gap between germline ends came to 17 bases. Germline-derived CDR1 and CDR2 are SGHTA and FQGTGA. The length of the CDR3 is 17 residues. CDR3 loop: CASSLTGTLMPADTQYF. The CDR3, as DNA: TGTGCCAGCAGCTTAACGGGGACCTTAATGCCCGCAGATACGCAGTATTTT.

This clonotype was observed many times. The rearrangement joins TRBV27 to TRBJ2-5; D may be TRBD1 (5 bases). Germline-derived CDR1 and CDR2 are MNHEY and SMNVEV (reference sequence). This CDR3 has 15 amino acids. V gave up 6 bases and J gave up 0 bases, with 14 bases separating them. In nucleotides, the CDR3 is TGTGCCAGCAGCCCTGCCTCAGGGAACCAAGAGACCCAGTACTTC. Translating gives CASSPASGNQETQYF.

This clonotype was detected a few times. The J gene is TRBJ2-5, the V gene TRBV18; tentatively, D is TRBD2 (5 bases). From germline, CDR1 is KGHSH and CDR2 LQKENI. The CDR3 is 14 residues long. V lost 3 bases and J 5 bases, leaving 13 bases between the germline ends. Here the CDR3 DNA reads TGTGCCAGCTCACCTCTTTCGTCGGGGGAGACCCAGTACTTC. Translating it yields CASSPLSSGETQYF.

The chain has TRBV27 and TRBJ1-6; the D is unclear. V was pared by 7 bases and J by 7 bases, with 11 bases between. Germline V lookup: CDR1 MNHEY, CDR2 SMNVEV (reference sequence). This CDR3 contains 13 residues. The CDR3 bases are TGTGCCAGCACCCTTAGAGCGAATTCACCCCTCCACTTT. Amino acids: CASTLRANSPLHF.

The chain combines TRBV6-2 or TRBV6-3 with TRBJ2-3; D is ambiguous. CDR3 length: 12 residues. The germline CDR1 and CDR2 sequences are MNHEY and SVGEGT. The V end was cut by 4 bases, the J end by 6 bases, with 8 bases between. The CDR3 is CASSLGYDTQYF. The CDR3 nucleotides read TGTGCCAGCAGTTTGGGCTACGATACGCAGTATTTT.

This clonotype was recorded at least ten times. The chain uses TRBV3-1 and TRBJ2-3, with 7 bases lining up with TRBD2. The CDR3 extends over 14 amino acids. Trimming at V came to 1 base and at J to 3 bases, leaving 1 base not matched to a gene. Germline CDR1 is LGHDT and CDR2 is YNNKEL (reference sequence). In DNA, the CDR3 is TGTGCCAGCAGCCAAGGGGGGGGAACAGATACGCAGTATTTT. Translated: CASSQGGGTDTQYF.

The chain joins TRBV6-2 or TRBV6-3 to TRBJ2-7; maybe TRBD2 (5 bases). The germline CDR1 and CDR2 sequences are MNHEY and SVGEGT. CDR3 length equals 14 residues. Trimming removed 5 bases at V and 0 bases at J, with 11 bases between. The CDR3 region is CASSRRTISYEQYF. For the CDR3, the DNA is TGTGCCAGCAGTAGGAGGACGATCTCCTACGAGCAGTACTTC.